This record covers a single T cell receptor (beta chain). The germline CDR1 and CDR2 sequences are SGHAT and FQNNGV. The CDR3 spans 13 residues. V dropped 5 bases and J dropped 4; count of bases not matched to a gene: 4. Unique molecular identifiers were incorporated into the prepared TCRbeta library. TCRdb reprocessed the PCR reads with MiXCR, giving one entry per CDR3 protein. The table records about 200,000 distinct CDR3 sequences, approximately 6.9% of them present only once. This sample stems from a study of T-cell reconstitution after alpha-beta-depleted transplantation in children. The TCR was taken from a boy aged 2 to 9 with acute lymphoblastic leukemia, due to receive a stem cell transplant. This chain uses TRBV11-2 with TRBJ2-5; 7 bases are shared with TRBD1. This specimen was PBMCs, taken before TCRalphabeta/CD19-depleted stem cell transplant. CDR3 in amino acids: CASSQGQPETQYF. CDR3 DNA: TGTGCCAGCAGCCAGGGACAGCCAGAGACCCAGTACTTC.